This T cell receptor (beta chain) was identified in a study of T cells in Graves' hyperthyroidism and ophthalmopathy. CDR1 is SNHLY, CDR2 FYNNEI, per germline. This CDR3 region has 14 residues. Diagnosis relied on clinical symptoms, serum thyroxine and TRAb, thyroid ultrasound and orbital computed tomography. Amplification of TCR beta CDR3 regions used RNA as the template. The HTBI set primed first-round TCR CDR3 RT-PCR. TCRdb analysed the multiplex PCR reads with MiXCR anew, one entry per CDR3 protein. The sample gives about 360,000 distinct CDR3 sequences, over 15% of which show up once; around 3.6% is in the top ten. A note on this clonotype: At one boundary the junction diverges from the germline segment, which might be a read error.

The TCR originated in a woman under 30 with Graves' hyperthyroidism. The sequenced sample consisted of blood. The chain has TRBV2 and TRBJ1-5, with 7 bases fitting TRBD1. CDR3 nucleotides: TGTGCCAGCGGCGGGACAGCTAGCAATCAGCCGCAGCATTTT. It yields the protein CASGGTASNQPQHF.